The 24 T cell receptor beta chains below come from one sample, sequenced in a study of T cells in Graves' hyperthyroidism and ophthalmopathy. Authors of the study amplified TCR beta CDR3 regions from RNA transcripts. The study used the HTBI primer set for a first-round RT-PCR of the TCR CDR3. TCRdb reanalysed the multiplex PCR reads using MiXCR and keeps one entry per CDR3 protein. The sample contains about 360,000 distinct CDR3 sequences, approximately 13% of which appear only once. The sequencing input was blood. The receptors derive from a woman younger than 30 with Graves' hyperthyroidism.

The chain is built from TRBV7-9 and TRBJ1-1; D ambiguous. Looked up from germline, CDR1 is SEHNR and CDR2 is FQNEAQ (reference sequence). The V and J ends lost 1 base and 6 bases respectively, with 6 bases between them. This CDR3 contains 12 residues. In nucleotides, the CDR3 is TGTGCCAGCAGCTTAGTAGCTGCTGAAGCTTTCTTT. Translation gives CASSLVAAEAFF.

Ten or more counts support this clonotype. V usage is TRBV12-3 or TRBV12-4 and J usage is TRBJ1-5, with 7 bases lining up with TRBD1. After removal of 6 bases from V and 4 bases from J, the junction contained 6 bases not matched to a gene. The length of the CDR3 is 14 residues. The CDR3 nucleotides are TGTGCCAGCAGCGTGGGACAGCCTAATCAGCCCCAGCATTTT. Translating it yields CASSVGQPNQPQHF.

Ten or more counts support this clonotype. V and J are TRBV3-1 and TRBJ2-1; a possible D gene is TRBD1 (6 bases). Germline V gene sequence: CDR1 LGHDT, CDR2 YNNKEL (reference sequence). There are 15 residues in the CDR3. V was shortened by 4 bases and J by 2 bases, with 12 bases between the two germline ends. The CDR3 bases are TGTGCCAGCAGCCCTTTTCGGGACACCTACAATGAGCAGTTCTTC. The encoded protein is CASSPFRDTYNEQFF.

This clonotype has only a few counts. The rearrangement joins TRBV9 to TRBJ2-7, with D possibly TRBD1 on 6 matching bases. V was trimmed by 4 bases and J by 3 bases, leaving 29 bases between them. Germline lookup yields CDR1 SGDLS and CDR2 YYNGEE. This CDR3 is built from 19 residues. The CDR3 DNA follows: TGTGCCAGCAGCAGAAGTACTGGATCCGGGACACTATCTAACTACGAGCAGTACTTC. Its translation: CASSRSTGSGTLSNYEQYF.

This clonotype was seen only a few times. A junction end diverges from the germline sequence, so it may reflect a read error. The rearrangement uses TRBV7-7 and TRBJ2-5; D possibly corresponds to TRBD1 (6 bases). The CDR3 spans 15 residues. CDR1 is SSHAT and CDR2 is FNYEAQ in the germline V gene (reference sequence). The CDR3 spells CASSLSGPGDETQYF. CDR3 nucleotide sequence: TGTGCTAGCAGCTTATCGGGCCCAGGGGACGAGACCCAGTACTTC.

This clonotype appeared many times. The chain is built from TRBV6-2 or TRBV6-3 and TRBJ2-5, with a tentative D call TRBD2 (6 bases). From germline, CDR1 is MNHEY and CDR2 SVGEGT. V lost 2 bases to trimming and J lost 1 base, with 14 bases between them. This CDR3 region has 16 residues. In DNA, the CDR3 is TGTGCCAGCAGTTACGGTGATTCTAGCGCCCAAGAGACCCAGTACTTC. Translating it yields CASSYGDSSAQETQYF.

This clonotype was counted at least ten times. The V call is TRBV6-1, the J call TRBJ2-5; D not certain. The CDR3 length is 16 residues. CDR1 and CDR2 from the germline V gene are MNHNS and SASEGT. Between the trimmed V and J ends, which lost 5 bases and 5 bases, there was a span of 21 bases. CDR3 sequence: CASSSVPGPIVETQYF. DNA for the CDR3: TGTGCCAGCAGTAGCGTCCCCGGACCCATAGTGGAGACCCAGTACTTC.

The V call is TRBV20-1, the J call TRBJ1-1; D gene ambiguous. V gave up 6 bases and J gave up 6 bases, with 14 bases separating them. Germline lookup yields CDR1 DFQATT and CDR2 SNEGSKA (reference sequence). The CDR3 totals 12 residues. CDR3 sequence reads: CSALAGRPEAFF. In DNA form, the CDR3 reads TGCAGTGCCCTCGCGGGGAGGCCTGAAGCTTTCTTT.

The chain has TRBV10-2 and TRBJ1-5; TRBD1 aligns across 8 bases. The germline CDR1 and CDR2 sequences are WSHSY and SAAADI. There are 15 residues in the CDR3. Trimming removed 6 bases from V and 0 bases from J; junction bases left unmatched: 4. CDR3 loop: CASRVTGDSNQPQHF. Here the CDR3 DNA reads TGCGCCAGCAGGGTGACAGGGGATAGCAATCAGCCCCAGCATTTT.

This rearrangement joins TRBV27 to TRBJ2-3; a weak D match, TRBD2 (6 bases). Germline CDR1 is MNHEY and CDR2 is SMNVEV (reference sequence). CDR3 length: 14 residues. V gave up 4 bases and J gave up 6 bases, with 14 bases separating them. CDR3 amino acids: CASSSLSSVDTQYF. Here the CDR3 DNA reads TGTGCCAGCAGTTCCCTCTCTAGCGTCGATACGCAGTATTTT.

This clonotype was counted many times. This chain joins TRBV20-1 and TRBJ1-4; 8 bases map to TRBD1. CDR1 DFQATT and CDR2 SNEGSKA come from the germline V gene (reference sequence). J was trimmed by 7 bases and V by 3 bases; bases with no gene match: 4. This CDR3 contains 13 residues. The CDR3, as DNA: TGCAGTGCTAGTTTTACAGGGGGTGAAAAACTGTTTTTT. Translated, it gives CSASFTGGEKLFF.

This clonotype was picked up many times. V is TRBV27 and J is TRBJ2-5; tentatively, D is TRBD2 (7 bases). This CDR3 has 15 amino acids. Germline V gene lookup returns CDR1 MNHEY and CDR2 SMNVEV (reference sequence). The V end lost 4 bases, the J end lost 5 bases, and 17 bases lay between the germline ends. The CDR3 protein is CASSSPGGRGETQYF. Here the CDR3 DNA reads TGTGCCAGCAGTTCGCCCGGGGGGCGCGGGGAGACCCAGTACTTC.

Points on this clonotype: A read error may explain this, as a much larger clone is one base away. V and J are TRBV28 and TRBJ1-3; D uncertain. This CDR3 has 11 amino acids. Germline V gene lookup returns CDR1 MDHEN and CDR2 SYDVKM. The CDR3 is CASNEGNTMYF. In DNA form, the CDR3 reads TGTGCCAGCAACGAGGGAAACACCATGTATTTT.

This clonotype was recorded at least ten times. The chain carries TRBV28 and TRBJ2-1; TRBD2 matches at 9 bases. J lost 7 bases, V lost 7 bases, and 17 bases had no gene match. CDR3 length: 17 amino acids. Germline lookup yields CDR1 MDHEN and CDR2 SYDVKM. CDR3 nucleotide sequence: TGTGCCAGCACAGTAGCGGGAGTTTTCAGGCCCTCGAATGAGCAGTTCTTC. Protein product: CASTVAGVFRPSNEQFF.

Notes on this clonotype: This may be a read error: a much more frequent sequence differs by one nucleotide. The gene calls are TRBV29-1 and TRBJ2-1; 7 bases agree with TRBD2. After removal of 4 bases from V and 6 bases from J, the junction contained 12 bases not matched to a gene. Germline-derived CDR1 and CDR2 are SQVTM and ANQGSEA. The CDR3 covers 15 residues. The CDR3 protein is CSVASQRSGGNEQFF. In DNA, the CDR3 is TGCAGCGTTGCTTCCCAGAGGTCGGGGGGCAATGAGCAGTTCTTC.

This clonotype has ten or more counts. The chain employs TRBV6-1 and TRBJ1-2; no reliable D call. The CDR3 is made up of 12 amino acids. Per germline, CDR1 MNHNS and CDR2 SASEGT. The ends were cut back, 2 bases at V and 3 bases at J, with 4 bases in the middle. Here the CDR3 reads CASSEMDYGYTF. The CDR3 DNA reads TGTGCCAGCAGTGAAATGGACTATGGCTACACCTTC.

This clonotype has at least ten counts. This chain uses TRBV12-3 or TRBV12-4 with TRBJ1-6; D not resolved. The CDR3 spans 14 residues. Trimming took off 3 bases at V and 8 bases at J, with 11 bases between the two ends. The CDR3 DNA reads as TGTGCCAGCAGTTTCCCCCCTATGGATTCACCCCTCCACTTT. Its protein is CASSFPPMDSPLHF.

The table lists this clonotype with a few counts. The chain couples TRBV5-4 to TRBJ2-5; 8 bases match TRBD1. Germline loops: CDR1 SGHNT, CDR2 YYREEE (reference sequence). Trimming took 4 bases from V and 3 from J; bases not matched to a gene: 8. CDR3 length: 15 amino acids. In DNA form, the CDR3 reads TGTGCCAGCAGCGCCTGGGACAGGCAAAAAGAGACCCAGTACTTC. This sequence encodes CASSAWDRQKETQYF.

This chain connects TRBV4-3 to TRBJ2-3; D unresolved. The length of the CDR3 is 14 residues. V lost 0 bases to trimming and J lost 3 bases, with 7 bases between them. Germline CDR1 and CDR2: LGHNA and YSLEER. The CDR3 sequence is CASSQDSRTDTQYF. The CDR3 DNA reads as TGCGCCAGCAGCCAAGATTCCCGGACAGATACGCAGTATTTT.

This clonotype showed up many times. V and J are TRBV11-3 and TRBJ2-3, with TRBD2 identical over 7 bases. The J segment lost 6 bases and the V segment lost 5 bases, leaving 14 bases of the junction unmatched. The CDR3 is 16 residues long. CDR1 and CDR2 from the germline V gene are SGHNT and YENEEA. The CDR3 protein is CASSPGLTSVGDTQYF. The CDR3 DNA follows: TGTGCCAGCAGCCCTGGGCTTACTAGCGTCGGGGATACGCAGTATTTT. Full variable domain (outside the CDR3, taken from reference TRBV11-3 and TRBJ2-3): EAGVVQSPRYKIIEKKQPVAFWCNPISGHNTLYWYLQNLGQGPELLIRYENEEAVDDSQLPKDRFSAERLKGVDSTLKIQPAELGDSAVYLCASSPGLTSVGDTQYFGPGTRLTVL.

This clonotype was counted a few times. The CDR3 sequence is CASSQEGPGGSTDTQYF. The CDR3 DNA is TGCGCCAGCAGCCAAGAGGGACCCGGGGGTAGCACAGATACGCAGTATTTT. The chain uses TRBV4-1 and TRBJ2-3; perhaps TRBD2 as D (6 bases). Trimming took 0 bases from V and 0 from J, leaving 13 bases between them. CDR1 is MGHRA and CDR2 is YSYEKL in the germline V gene. This CDR3 is 17 amino acids long.

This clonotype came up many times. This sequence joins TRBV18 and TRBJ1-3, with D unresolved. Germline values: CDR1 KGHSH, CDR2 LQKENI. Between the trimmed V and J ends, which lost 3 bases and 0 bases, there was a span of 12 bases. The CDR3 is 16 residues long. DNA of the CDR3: TGTGCCAGCTCACCCCCGATAGGAACCTCTGGAAACACCATATATTTT. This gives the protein CASSPPIGTSGNTIYF.

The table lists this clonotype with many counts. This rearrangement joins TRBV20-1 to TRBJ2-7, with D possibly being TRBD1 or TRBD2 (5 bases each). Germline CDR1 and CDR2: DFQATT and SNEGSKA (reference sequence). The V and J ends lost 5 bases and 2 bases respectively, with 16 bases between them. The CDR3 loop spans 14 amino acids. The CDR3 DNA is TGCAGTGCTCCTCGGGACCGAAATACCTACGAGCAGTACTTC. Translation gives CSAPRDRNTYEQYF.

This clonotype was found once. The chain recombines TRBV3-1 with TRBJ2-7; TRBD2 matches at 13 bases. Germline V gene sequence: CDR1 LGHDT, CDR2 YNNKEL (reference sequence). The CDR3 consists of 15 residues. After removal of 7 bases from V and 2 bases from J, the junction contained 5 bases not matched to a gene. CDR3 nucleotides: TGTGCCAGCACCCCGGGACTAGCGGGAACCTACGAGCAGTACTTC. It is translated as CASTPGLAGTYEQYF.